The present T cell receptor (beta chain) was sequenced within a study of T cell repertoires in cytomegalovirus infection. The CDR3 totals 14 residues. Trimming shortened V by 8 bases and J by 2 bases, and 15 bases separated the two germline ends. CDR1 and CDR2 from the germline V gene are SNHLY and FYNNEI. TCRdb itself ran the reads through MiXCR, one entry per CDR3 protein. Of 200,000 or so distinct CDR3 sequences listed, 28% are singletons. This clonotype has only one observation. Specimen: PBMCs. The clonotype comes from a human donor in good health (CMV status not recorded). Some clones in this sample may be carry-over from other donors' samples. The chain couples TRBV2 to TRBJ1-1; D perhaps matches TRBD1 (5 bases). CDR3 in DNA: TGTGCCAGCTGTCCGGGGCTCTTAAACACTGAAGCTTTCTTT. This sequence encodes CASCPGLLNTEAFF. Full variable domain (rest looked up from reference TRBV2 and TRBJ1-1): EPEVTQTPSHQVTQMGQEVILRCVPISNHLYFYWYRQILGQKVEFLVSFYNNEISEKSEIFDDQFSVERPDGSNFTLKIRSTKLEDSAMYFCASCPGLLNTEAFFGQGTRLTVV.